These 2 T cell receptor beta chains came from one sample sequenced in a study of metastatic and nonmetastatic thyroid tumors. TCRdb re-called clones from the PCR reads using MiXCR. The sample has 15,000 or so clones; 25% to 35% are singletons. Each patient went into thyroid surgery without having received any treatment. Sequenced input: blood. The receptor source for this set is a female donor with papillary thyroid cancer or a benign thyroid nodule (not recorded which). Some clones in this sample may be carry-over from other donors' samples.

Written as DNA, the CDR3 is TGCAGTGCTAGAGATCCTAGGGCGAATCAGCCCCAGCATTTT. Its translation: CSARDPRANQPQHF. The rearrangement uses TRBV20-1 and TRBJ1-5; D is undetermined. This CDR3 comprises 14 residues. CDR1 is DFQATT and CDR2 is SNEGSKA in the germline V gene (reference sequence). Between the trimmed V and J ends, which lost 0 bases and 4 bases, there was a span of 10 bases.

V and J are TRBV6-1 and TRBJ2-1, with no clear D. V lost 2 bases to trimming and J lost 7 bases, with 9 bases between them. Germline CDR1 reads MNHNS; CDR2 reads SASEGT. CDR3 length: 13 amino acids. The CDR3 region has the DNA TGTGCCAGCAGTGAAATTTTGTGTAATGAGCAGTTCTTC. Protein product: CASSEILCNEQFF.